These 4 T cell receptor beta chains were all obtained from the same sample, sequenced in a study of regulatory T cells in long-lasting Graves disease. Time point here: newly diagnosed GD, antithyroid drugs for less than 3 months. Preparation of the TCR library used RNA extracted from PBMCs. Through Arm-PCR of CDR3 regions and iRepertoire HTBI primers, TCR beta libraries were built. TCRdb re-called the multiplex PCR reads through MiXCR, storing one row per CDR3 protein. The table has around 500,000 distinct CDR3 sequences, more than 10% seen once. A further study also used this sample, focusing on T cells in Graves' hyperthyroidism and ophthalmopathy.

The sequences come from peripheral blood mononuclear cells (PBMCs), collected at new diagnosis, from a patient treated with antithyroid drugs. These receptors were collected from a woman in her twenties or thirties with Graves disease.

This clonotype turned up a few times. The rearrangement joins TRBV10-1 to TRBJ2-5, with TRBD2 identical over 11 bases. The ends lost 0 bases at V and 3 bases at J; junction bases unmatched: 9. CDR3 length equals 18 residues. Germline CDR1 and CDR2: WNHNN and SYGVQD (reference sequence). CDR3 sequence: CASSESVVETSGKETQYF. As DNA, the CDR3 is TGCGCCAGCAGTGAGTCTGTGGTAGAGACTAGCGGGAAAGAGACCCAGTACTTC.

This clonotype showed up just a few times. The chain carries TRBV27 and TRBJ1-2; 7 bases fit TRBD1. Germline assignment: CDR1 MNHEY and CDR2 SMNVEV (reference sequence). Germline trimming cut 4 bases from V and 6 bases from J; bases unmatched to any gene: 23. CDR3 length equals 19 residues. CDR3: CASSYQDPHTGDIVDGYTF. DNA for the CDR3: TGTGCCAGCAGTTACCAAGATCCCCATACAGGGGATATTGTGGATGGCTACACCTTC.

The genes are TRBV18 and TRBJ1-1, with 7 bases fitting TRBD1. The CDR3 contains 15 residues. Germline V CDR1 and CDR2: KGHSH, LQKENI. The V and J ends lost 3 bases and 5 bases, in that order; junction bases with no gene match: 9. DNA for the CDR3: TGTGCCAGCTCACCTCGCGAAGTACAGGGGACTGAAGCTTTCTTT. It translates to CASSPREVQGTEAFF. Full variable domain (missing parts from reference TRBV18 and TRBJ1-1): NAGVMQNPRHLVRRRGQEARLRCSPMKGHSHVYWYRQLPEEGLKFMVYLQKENIIDESGMPKERFSAEFPKEGPSILRIQQVVRGDSAAYFCASSPREVQGTEAFFGQGTRLTVV.

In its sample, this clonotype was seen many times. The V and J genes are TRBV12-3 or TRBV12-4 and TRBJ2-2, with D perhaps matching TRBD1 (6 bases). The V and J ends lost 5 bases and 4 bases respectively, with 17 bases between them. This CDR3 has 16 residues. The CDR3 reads CASSPAGVVGTGELFF. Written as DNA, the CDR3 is TGTGCCAGCAGTCCTGCAGGGGTTGTTGGCACCGGGGAGCTGTTTTTT.